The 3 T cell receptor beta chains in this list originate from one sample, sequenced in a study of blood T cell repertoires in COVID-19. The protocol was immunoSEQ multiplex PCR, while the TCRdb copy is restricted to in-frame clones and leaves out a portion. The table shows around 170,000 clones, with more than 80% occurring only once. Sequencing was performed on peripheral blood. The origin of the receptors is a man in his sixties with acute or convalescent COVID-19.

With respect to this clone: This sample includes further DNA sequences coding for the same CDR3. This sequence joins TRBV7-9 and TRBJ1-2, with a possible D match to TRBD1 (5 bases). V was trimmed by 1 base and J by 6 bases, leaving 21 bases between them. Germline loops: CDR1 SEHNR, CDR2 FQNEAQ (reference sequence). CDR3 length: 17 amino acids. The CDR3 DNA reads TGTGCCAGCAGCTTAGACGGTCGGGGGGGAGGTCCAAATGGCTACACCTTC. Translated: CASSLDGRGGGPNGYTF.

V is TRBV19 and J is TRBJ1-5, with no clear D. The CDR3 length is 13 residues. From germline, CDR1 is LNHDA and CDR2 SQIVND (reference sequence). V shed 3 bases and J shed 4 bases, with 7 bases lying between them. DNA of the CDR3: TGTGCCAGTAGTATGGGAGGGAATCAGCCCCAGCATTTT. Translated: CASSMGGNQPQHF.

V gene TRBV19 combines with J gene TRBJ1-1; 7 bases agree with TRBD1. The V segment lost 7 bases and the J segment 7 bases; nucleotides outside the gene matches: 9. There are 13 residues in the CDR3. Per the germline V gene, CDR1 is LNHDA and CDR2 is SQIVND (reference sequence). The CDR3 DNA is TGTGCCAGTACCAAACAGGGGACCCTTGAAGCTTTCTTT. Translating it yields CASTKQGTLEAFF.